These 16 T cell receptor beta chains originate from one sample sequenced in a study of T cell responses to AZD1222 COVID-19 vaccine. The table came from immunoSEQ multiplex PCR; TCRdb's copy has only in-frame clones and leaves some out. The table has about 150,000 clones, more than 85% seen once; the top ten hold approximately 1.5%. This sample comprised peripheral blood, obtained 28 days after the second AZD1222 dose. The origin of the receptors is an adult who received the AZD1222 COVID-19 vaccine.

J is TRBJ2-2 and V is TRBV7-8; TRBD2 agrees at 15 bases. Germline-derived CDR1 and CDR2 are SGHVS and FQNEAQ. Losses at the gene ends were 3 bases for V and 5 bases for J; bases not matched to a gene: 1. This CDR3 has 16 amino acids. The CDR3, as DNA: TGTGCCAGCAGCTTTGGACTAGCGGGAGGGACCGGGGAGCTGTTTTTT. Translated, it gives CASSFGLAGGTGELFF.

This chain uses TRBV12-3 or TRBV12-4 with TRBJ2-1; no clear D gene. The V end was cut by 7 bases, the J end by 5 bases, with 9 bases between. The CDR3 loop spans 12 amino acids. The CDR3 region is CASTSRDNEQFF. In DNA form, the CDR3 reads TGTGCCAGCACATCCCGCGACAATGAGCAGTTCTTC.

This sequence joins TRBV7-6 and TRBJ1-1; D may be TRBD1 (5 bases). The CDR3 loop spans 15 amino acids. Germline V gene sequence: CDR1 SGHVS, CDR2 FNYEAQ. Trimming stripped 1 base from V and 1 base from J, with 10 bases between. The CDR3 DNA is TGTGCCAGCAGCTTAGGATCTGGGGCGAACACTGAAGCTTTCTTT. Protein: CASSLGSGANTEAFF.

The table lists this clone with a count of one. This sequence joins TRBV19 and TRBJ2-1; D is ambiguous. Trimming removed 7 bases at V and 3 bases at J, with 13 bases between. This CDR3 has 14 amino acids. CDR1 is LNHDA, CDR2 SQIVND, per germline (reference sequence). CDR3 in amino acids: CASTNNLIYNEQFF. The CDR3 nucleotides are TGTGCCAGTACTAACAATCTTATCTACAATGAGCAGTTCTTC.

This chain connects TRBV7-6 to TRBJ1-3, with D possibly TRBD1 on 5 matching bases. Trimming took 5 bases from V and 0 from J, leaving 14 bases between them. This CDR3 has 16 amino acids. Germline V gene sequence: CDR1 SGHVS, CDR2 FNYEAQ. CDR3: CASSPRATVSGNTIYF. The DNA for the CDR3 is TGTGCCAGCAGCCCGAGAGCGACAGTCTCTGGAAACACCATATATTTT.

This sequence joins TRBV28 and TRBJ2-7; either TRBD1 or TRBD2 may supply D (6 bases each). The V gene's germline CDR1 is MDHEN and CDR2 SYDVKM. This CDR3 is 14 amino acids long. V gave up 3 bases and J gave up 2 bases, with 11 bases separating them. This CDR3 is CASSFEGGPYEQYF. CDR3 DNA sequence: TGTGCCAGCAGTTTCGAGGGGGGTCCCTACGAGCAGTACTTC.

The chain links TRBV7-9 to TRBJ1-6; TRBD1 matches 7 bases. Germline lookup yields CDR1 SEHNR and CDR2 FQNEAQ (reference sequence). CDR3 length: 14 residues. V lost 1 base, J lost 10 bases, and 4 bases stayed unmatched. The chain's CDR3 is CASSLGDRASPLHF. CDR3 nucleotides: TGTGCCAGCAGCTTAGGAGACAGGGCCTCACCCCTCCACTTT.

This clone was seen just once. V usage is TRBV9 and J usage is TRBJ1-1; D possibly corresponds to TRBD1 (5 bases). Trimming took 4 bases from V and 2 from J, leaving 12 bases between them. Germline loops: CDR1 SGDLS, CDR2 YYNGEE. This CDR3 has 14 amino acids. CDR3 DNA sequence: TGTGCCAGCAGCACCCTTGGACATAACACTGAAGCTTTCTTT. Protein sequence: CASSTLGHNTEAFF.

The chain links TRBV6-2 or TRBV6-3 to TRBJ1-5; D gene ambiguous. The CDR3 is made up of 12 amino acids. Trimming stripped 0 bases from V and 6 bases from J, with 3 bases between. Germline CDR1 and CDR2: MNHEY and SVGEGT. Here the CDR3 reads CASSYSSQPQHF. The CDR3 DNA is TGTGCCAGCAGTTACTCGAGTCAGCCCCAGCATTTT.

V is TRBV7-2 and J is TRBJ1-4; D gene ambiguous. CDR1 and CDR2 (germline): SGHTA, FQGNSA. V lost 0 bases to trimming and J lost 5 bases, with 10 bases between them. This CDR3 contains 15 residues. The CDR3 DNA follows: TGTGCCAGCAGCTTAGCAGGGTCTCGAAATGAAAAACTGTTTTTT. Amino acids: CASSLAGSRNEKLFF. Full variable domain (missing parts from reference TRBV7-2 and TRBJ1-4): GAGVSQSPSNKVTEKGKDVELRCDPISGHTALYWYRQSLGQGLEFLIYFQGNSAPDKSGLPSDRFSAERTGGSVSTLTIQRTQQEDSAVYLCASSLAGSRNEKLFFGSGTQLSVL.

This sequence joins TRBV6-6 and TRBJ1-5; D ambiguous. V was cut by 4 bases and J by 5 bases, with 9 bases left in between. CDR1 is MNHNY, CDR2 SVGAGI, per germline (reference sequence). CDR3 length: 13 residues. Here the CDR3 reads CASSLDRDQPQHF. The CDR3 nucleotides read TGTGCCAGCAGTTTGGACCGGGATCAGCCCCAGCATTTT.

The V call is TRBV5-1, the J call TRBJ1-5, with D maybe TRBD1 (5 bases). Germline-derived CDR1 and CDR2 are SGHRS and YFSETQ. V was shortened by 0 bases and J by 4 bases, with 11 bases between the two germline ends. This CDR3 has 15 residues. The CDR3 DNA is TGCGCCAGCAGCTTGGACGGGGCTTCAAATCAGCCCCAGCATTTT. It translates to CASSLDGASNQPQHF.

The chain recombines TRBV19 with TRBJ2-5; 15 bases line up with TRBD2. The germline V gene has CDR1 LNHDA and CDR2 SQIVND (reference sequence). Germline trimming cut 1 base from V and 3 bases from J; bases unmatched to any gene: 6. The CDR3 length is 18 residues. CDR3 loop: CASSIGSGLAGGKETQYF. The CDR3 DNA sequence: TGTGCCAGTAGTATAGGCTCGGGACTAGCGGGGGGTAAAGAGACCCAGTACTTC.

The chain employs TRBV29-1 and TRBJ1-1, with no clear D. The germline CDR1 and CDR2 sequences are SQVTM and ANQGSEA. CDR3 length: 13 residues. Trimming cost V 7 bases and J 0 bases, with 12 bases left between them. This CDR3 reads CSAEGLMNTEAFF. The CDR3 DNA reads TGCAGCGCCGAAGGCCTTATGAACACTGAAGCTTTCTTT. The whole variable domain, remainder taken from reference TRBV29-1 and TRBJ1-1, is SAVISQKPSRDICQRGTSLTIQCQVDSQVTMMFWYRQQPGQSLTLIATANQGSEATYESGFVIDKFPISRPNLTFSTLTVSNMSPEDSSIYLCSAEGLMNTEAFFGQGTRLTVV.

This clone was found once. This sample includes further DNA sequences coding for the same CDR3. This chain joins TRBV5-4 and TRBJ2-5; 7 bases are a match to TRBD1. The CDR3 runs 14 residues. CDR1 is SGHNT, CDR2 YYREEE, per germline (reference sequence). Trimming cost V 3 bases and J 2 bases; bases outside gene matches: 4. DNA of the CDR3: TGTGCCAGCAGCTCGGGACAGCTACAAGAGACCCAGTACTTC. Its protein is CASSSGQLQETQYF. Drawing the rest from reference TRBV5-4 and TRBJ2-5, the complete variable domain is ETGVTQSPTHLIKTRGQQVTLRCSSQSGHNTVSWYQQALGQGPQFIFQYYREEENGRGNFPPRFSGLQFPNYSSELNVNALELDDSALYLCASSSGQLQETQYFGPGTRLLVL.

The CDR3, as DNA: TGTGCCAGCAGTGATTATACAGGGGTGCAGCCCCAGCATTTT. As protein: CASSDYTGVQPQHF. The chain recombines TRBV2 with TRBJ1-5; the match to TRBD1 covers 7 bases. Per germline, CDR1 SNHLY and CDR2 FYNNEI. J was trimmed by 7 bases and V by 3 bases; bases with no gene match: 6. CDR3 length: 14 residues.